The rows below give T cell receptor beta chains drawn from one sample of a study of Ad26.COV2.S vaccination and SARS-CoV-2 variants. The protocol was immunoSEQ multiplex PCR, while the TCRdb copy is restricted to in-frame clones and leaves out a portion. Here the sample spans 360,000 or so clones, roughly 84% being singletons. Sequencing was performed on peripheral blood, taken in a trial of Ad26.COV2.S vaccine versus placebo. The receptors come from a person aged 18-65 years who received the Ad26.COV2.S COVID-19 vaccine or a placebo. Both conserved end residues are part of each CDR3. The order of the fields is J gene, D gene, clone size, V gene, CDR3 protein, CDR3 DNA. A D gene is named only where the DNA matches it firmly. Not every row has a clone size; where given, it reads once, few, many or a size class.

J: TRBJ1-5
D: .
size: .
V: TRBV30
CDR3: CAWSVSYDTNSNQPQHF
DNA: TGTGCCTGGAGTGTATCCTATGACACTAATAGCAATCAGCCCCAGCATTTT

J: TRBJ2-5
D: .
size: .
V: TRBV20-1
CDR3: CSAQEEGTQYF
DNA: TGCAGTGCCCAAGAGGAGGGGACCCAGTACTTC

J: TRBJ1-4
D: .
size: .
V: TRBV29-1
CDR3: CSVVDRENEKLFF
DNA: TGCAGCGTTGTTGACAGAGAAAATGAAAAACTGTTTTTT

J: TRBJ2-5
D: .
size: .
V: TRBV5-1
CDR3: CASSLGLPGRETQYF
DNA: TGCGCCAGCAGCTTGGGCCTGCCGGGGAGGGAGACCCAGTACTTC

J: TRBJ2-1
D: TRBD1
size: .
V: TRBV20-1
CDR3: CSATTGGQQFF
DNA: TGCAGTGCAACGACAGGGGGCCAACAGTTCTTC

J: TRBJ1-5
D: .
size: .
V: TRBV5-1
CDR3: CARCRAGGAVQPQHF
DNA: TGCGCCCGCTGCCGCGCGGGGGGGGCGGTCCAGCCCCAGCATTTT

J: TRBJ2-3
D: TRBD1
size: .
V: TRBV30
CDR3: CAWSVGTGRYF
DNA: TGTGCCTGGAGTGTAGGGACAGGGCGGTATTTT

J: TRBJ2-3
D: .
size: .
V: TRBV7-2
CDR3: CASSRPGDTQYF
DNA: TGTGCCAGCAGCCGTCCGGGAGATACGCAGTATTTT

J: TRBJ1-6
D: .
size: few
V: TRBV18
CDR3: CASSPLTGGNSPLHF
DNA: TGTGCCAGCTCACCACTTACAGGAGGTAATTCACCCCTCCACTTT

J: TRBJ2-5
D: .
size: .
V: TRBV7-3
CDR3: CASSSDLQETQYF
DNA: TGTGCCAGCAGCTCGGACCTACAAGAGACCCAGTACTTC

J: TRBJ2-5
D: .
size: .
V: TRBV19
CDR3: CASSIRETQYF
DNA: TGTGCCAGTAGTATAAGGGAGACCCAGTACTTC

J: TRBJ1-2
D: TRBD1
size: .
V: TRBV5-1
CDR3: CASSRTGGRGYTF
DNA: TGCGCCAGCAGTCGTACAGGGGGCCGGGGCTACACCTTC

J: TRBJ2-2
D: .
size: .
V: TRBV29-1
CDR3: CSVAQRHTGELFF
DNA: TGCAGCGTTGCACAGAGACACACCGGGGAGCTGTTTTTT

J: TRBJ2-2
D: .
size: .
V: TRBV12-5
CDR3: CASGSGQNTGELFF
DNA: TGTGCTAGTGGTTCGGGACAGAACACCGGGGAGCTGTTTTTT

J: TRBJ2-7
D: .
size: .
V: TRBV11-1
CDR3: CASSLWGDSYEQYF
DNA: TGTGCCAGCAGCTTATGGGGGGACTCCTACGAGCAGTACTTC

J: TRBJ2-1
D: .
size: .
V: TRBV27
CDR3: CASIAGLYGEQFF
DNA: TGTGCCAGCATTGCAGGGTTGTATGGTGAGCAGTTCTTC

J: TRBJ1-1
D: .
size: .
V: TRBV4-2
CDR3: CASSQAGREAFF
DNA: TGTGCCAGCAGCCAAGCAGGAAGAGAAGCTTTCTTT

J: TRBJ1-2
D: .
size: .
V: TRBV30
CDR3: CAWSVQGLYGYTF
DNA: TGTGCCTGGAGTGTACAGGGCCTTTATGGCTACACCTTC

J: TRBJ1-1
D: TRBD1
size: .
V: TRBV3-1/TRBV3-2
CDR3: CASSPLVGQGAANTEAFF
DNA: TGTGCCAGCAGCCCCCTCGTGGGACAGGGGGCGGCGAACACTGAAGCTTTCTTT

J: TRBJ2-7
D: TRBD1
size: .
V: TRBV5-4
CDR3: CASSSGQSSYEQYF
DNA: TGTGCCAGCAGCTCGGGACAGAGCTCCTACGAGCAGTACTTC

J: TRBJ2-1
D: TRBD1
size: .
V: TRBV5-1
CDR3: CASSEDRTSSYNEQFF
DNA: TGCGCCAGCAGTGAGGACAGGACCAGCTCCTACAATGAGCAGTTCTTC

J: TRBJ2-7
D: TRBD2
size: once
V: TRBV5-1
CDR3: CASSPRGGLAGGLYEQYF
DNA: TGCGCCAGCAGTCCACGTGGGGGACTAGCGGGGGGCCTCTACGAGCAGTACTTC

J: TRBJ1-2
D: .
size: few
V: TRBV6-6
CDR3: CASSYSAGQANYGYTF
DNA: TGTGCCAGCAGTTACTCTGCAGGGCAAGCTAACTATGGCTACACCTTC

J: TRBJ2-1
D: .
size: once
V: TRBV27
CDR3: CASSLSGDLYNEQFF
DNA: TGTGCCAGCAGTTTATCGGGGGACCTCTACAATGAGCAGTTCTTC

J: TRBJ2-7
D: TRBD1
size: .
V: TRBV29-1
CDR3: CSVTRDRVSEQYF
DNA: TGCAGCGTCACCCGGGACAGGGTGAGCGAGCAGTACTTC

J: TRBJ2-1
D: .
size: .
V: TRBV27
CDR3: CASSLEAVSYNEQFF
DNA: TGTGCCAGCAGTTTAGAGGCGGTCTCCTACAATGAGCAGTTCTTC

J: TRBJ2-6
D: .
size: once
V: TRBV7-3
CDR3: CASSLRSSGANVLTF
DNA: TGTGCCAGCAGCTTAAGGTCCTCTGGGGCCAACGTCCTGACTTTC

J: TRBJ2-1
D: .
size: .
V: TRBV14
CDR3: CASSPTGGVIDEQFF
DNA: TGTGCCAGCAGTCCTACAGGGGGGGTCATCGATGAGCAGTTCTTC

J: TRBJ2-4
D: .
size: .
V: TRBV3-1/TRBV3-2
CDR3: CASSQRGWENIQYF
DNA: TGTGCCAGCAGCCAGAGGGGTTGGGAAAACATTCAGTACTTC

J: TRBJ1-1
D: .
size: .
V: TRBV13
CDR3: CASSLDLTNTEAFF
DNA: TGTGCCAGCAGCTTAGACCTTACAAACACTGAAGCTTTCTTT

J: TRBJ2-7
D: .
size: .
V: TRBV18
CDR3: CASSPATREQYF
DNA: TGTGCCAGCTCACCAGCGACTCGCGAGCAGTACTTC

J: TRBJ1-2
D: .
size: .
V: TRBV6-5
CDR3: CASSYSGETSIYGYTF
DNA: TGTGCCAGCAGTTACTCGGGGGAGACATCGATCTATGGCTACACCTTC

J: TRBJ1-2
D: .
size: .
V: TRBV6-5
CDR3: CASSSAGLYGYTF
DNA: TGTGCCAGCAGTTCGGCAGGTCTCTATGGCTACACCTTC

J: TRBJ2-1
D: TRBD2
size: .
V: TRBV9
CDR3: CASSALAGGPNEQFF
DNA: TGTGCCAGCAGCGCCCTAGCGGGGGGGCCCAATGAGCAGTTCTTC

J: TRBJ1-2
D: .
size: .
V: TRBV6-5
CDR3: CASSYLGGARFYGYTF
DNA: TGTGCCAGCAGTTATTTGGGGGGCGCCCGGTTCTATGGCTACACCTTC

J: TRBJ2-7
D: TRBD1
size: .
V: TRBV2
CDR3: CAIFGTGGYEQYF
DNA: TGTGCCATTTTCGGGACAGGGGGCTACGAGCAGTACTTC

J: TRBJ1-5
D: .
size: .
V: TRBV6-4
CDR3: CASSLGRNQPQHF
DNA: TGTGCCAGCAGCCTAGGGAGGAATCAGCCCCAGCATTTT

J: TRBJ1-6
D: .
size: .
V: TRBV4-3
CDR3: CASSQALTVNSPLHF
DNA: TGCGCCAGCAGCCAAGCGCTCACGGTTAATTCACCCCTCCACTTT

J: TRBJ1-3
D: .
size: once
V: TRBV4-2
CDR3: CASSQSPLGRQPRNTIYF
DNA: TGTGCCAGCAGCCAGTCACCTCTTGGGAGGCAGCCGCGAAACACCATATATTTT

J: TRBJ1-3
D: .
size: .
V: TRBV7-8
CDR3: CASSFDPNSGNTIYF
DNA: TGTGCCAGCAGCTTCGACCCCAACTCTGGAAACACCATATATTTT

J: TRBJ1-5
D: .
size: .
V: TRBV7-2
CDR3: CASSLAGTQDQPQHF
DNA: TGTGCCAGCAGCTTAGCGGGGACACAGGATCAGCCCCAGCATTTT

J: TRBJ2-7
D: .
size: once
V: TRBV11-2
CDR3: CASSLVVAAYEQYF
DNA: TGTGCCAGCAGCTTAGTTGTAGCCGCGTACGAGCAGTACTTC

J: TRBJ1-1
D: .
size: .
V: TRBV29-1
CDR3: CSGGDTEAFF
DNA: TGCAGCGGCGGTGACACTGAAGCTTTCTTT

J: TRBJ2-5
D: TRBD1
size: .
V: TRBV11-1
CDR3: CASSSRQGETQYF
DNA: TGTGCCAGCAGTTCTCGACAGGGGGAGACCCAGTACTTC

J: TRBJ2-2
D: .
size: .
V: TRBV2
CDR3: CASTPPLIYTGELFF
DNA: TGTGCCAGCACGCCTCCGTTGATATACACCGGGGAGCTGTTTTTT

J: TRBJ1-5
D: .
size: few
V: TRBV7-9
CDR3: CASSLEHYSNQPQHF
DNA: TGTGCCAGCAGCTTAGAACATTATAGCAATCAGCCCCAGCATTTT

J: TRBJ1-1
D: .
size: .
V: TRBV6-5
CDR3: CASSHSTGFLNTEAFF
DNA: TGTGCCAGCAGTCACTCGACGGGGTTCCTGAACACTGAAGCTTTCTTT

J: TRBJ2-5
D: .
size: .
V: TRBV19
CDR3: CASSARRGTRETQYF
DNA: TGTGCCAGTAGCGCGCGAAGGGGGACAAGAGAGACCCAGTACTTC

J: TRBJ2-3
D: .
size: once
V: TRBV5-1
CDR3: CASSLIRAQTDTQYF
DNA: TGCGCCAGCAGCTTAATTAGGGCTCAGACAGATACGCAGTATTTT

J: TRBJ1-2
D: TRBD1
size: .
V: TRBV19
CDR3: CASSKKSGTGEYGYTF
DNA: TGTGCCAGTAGTAAAAAAAGCGGGACAGGGGAATATGGCTACACCTTC

J: TRBJ2-1
D: .
size: .
V: TRBV18
CDR3: CASSPPVGGAVYNEQFF
DNA: TGTGCCAGCTCACCACCGGTGGGGGGGGCCGTCTACAATGAGCAGTTCTTC

J: TRBJ1-1
D: TRBD1
size: .
V: TRBV7-9
CDR3: CASSLVNRGRTEAFF
DNA: TGTGCCAGCAGCTTAGTGAACAGGGGGCGGACTGAAGCTTTCTTT

J: TRBJ2-1
D: .
size: .
V: TRBV19
CDR3: CASKERARGFNEQFF
DNA: TGTGCCAGTAAAGAAAGGGCAAGGGGGTTCAATGAGCAGTTCTTC

J: TRBJ1-2
D: TRBD1
size: .
V: TRBV9
CDR3: CASSPWGRQGVFGYTF
DNA: TGTGCCAGCAGCCCCTGGGGCCGACAGGGGGTCTTTGGCTACACCTTC

J: TRBJ1-1
D: .
size: .
V: TRBV5-1
CDR3: CASSLQGEMNTEAFF
DNA: TGCGCCAGCAGCTTGCAGGGAGAAATGAACACTGAAGCTTTCTTT

J: TRBJ2-1
D: TRBD1
size: .
V: TRBV12-3/TRBV12-4
CDR3: CASRDRSYNEQFF
DNA: TGTGCCAGCAGGGACAGGTCCTACAATGAGCAGTTCTTC

J: TRBJ1-1
D: .
size: .
V: TRBV4-1
CDR3: CASSQVSRLENTEAFF
DNA: TGCGCCAGCAGCCAAGTTTCGAGGTTGGAGAACACTGAAGCTTTCTTT